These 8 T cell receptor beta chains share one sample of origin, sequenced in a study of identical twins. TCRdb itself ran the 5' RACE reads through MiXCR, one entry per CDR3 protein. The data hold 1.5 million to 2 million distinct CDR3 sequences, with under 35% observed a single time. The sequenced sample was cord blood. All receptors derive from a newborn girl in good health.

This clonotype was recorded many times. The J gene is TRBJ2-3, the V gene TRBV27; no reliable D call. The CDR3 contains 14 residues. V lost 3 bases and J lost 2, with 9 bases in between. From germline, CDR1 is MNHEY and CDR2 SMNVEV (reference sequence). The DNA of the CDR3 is TGTGCCAGCAGTTTTGGCAGCCACACAGATACGCAGTATTTT. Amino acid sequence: CASSFGSHTDTQYF.

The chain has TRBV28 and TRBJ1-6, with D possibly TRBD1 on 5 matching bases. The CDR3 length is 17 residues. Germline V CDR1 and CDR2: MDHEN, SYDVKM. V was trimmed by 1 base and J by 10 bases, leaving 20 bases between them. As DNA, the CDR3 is TGTGCCAGCAGTTTATTACGGGCTGACAGAGCGGTGTCACCCCTCCACTTT. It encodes CASSLLRADRAVSPLHF.

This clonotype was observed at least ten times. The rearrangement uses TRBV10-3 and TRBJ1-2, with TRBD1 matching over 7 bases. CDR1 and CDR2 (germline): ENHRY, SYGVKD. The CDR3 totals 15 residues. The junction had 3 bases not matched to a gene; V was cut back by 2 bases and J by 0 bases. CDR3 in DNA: TGTGCCATCAGTGAGGCGCAGGGGGCTAACTATGGCTACACCTTC. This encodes CAISEAQGANYGYTF.

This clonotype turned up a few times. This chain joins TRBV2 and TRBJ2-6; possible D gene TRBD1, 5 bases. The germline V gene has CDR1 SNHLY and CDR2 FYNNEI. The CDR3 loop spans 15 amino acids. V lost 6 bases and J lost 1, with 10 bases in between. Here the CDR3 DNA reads TGTGCCAGCAGGAACAGGTATTCTGGGGCCAACGTCCTGACTTTC. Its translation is CASRNRYSGANVLTF.

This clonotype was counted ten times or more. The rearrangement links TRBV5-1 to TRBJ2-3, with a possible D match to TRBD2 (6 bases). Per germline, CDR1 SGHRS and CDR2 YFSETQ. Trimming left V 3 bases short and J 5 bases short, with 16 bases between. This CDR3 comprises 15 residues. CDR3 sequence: CASSSKGGPEDTQYF. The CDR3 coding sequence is TGCGCCAGCAGCTCGAAAGGAGGGCCAGAAGATACGCAGTATTTT.

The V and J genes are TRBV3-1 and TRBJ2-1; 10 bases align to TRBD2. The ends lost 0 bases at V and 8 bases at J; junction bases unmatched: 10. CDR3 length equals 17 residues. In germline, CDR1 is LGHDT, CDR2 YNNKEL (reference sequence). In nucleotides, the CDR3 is TGTGCCAGCAGCCAAGATCTCCTAGCGGGAGCAGGAGATGAGCAGTTCTTC. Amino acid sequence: CASSQDLLAGAGDEQFF.

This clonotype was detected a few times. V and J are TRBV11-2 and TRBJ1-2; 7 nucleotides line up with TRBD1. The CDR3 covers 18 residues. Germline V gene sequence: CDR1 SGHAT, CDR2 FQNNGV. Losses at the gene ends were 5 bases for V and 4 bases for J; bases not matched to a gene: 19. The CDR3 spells CASSPWLRQGGVRYGYTF. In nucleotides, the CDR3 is TGTGCCAGCAGCCCTTGGTTACGACAGGGCGGCGTTCGCTATGGCTACACCTTC.

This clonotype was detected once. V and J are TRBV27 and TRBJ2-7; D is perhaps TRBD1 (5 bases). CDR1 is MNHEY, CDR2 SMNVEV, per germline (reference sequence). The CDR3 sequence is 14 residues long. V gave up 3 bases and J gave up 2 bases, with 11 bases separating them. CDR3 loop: CASSFWGHTYEQYF. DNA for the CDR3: TGTGCCAGCAGTTTTTGGGGCCACACCTACGAGCAGTACTTC.